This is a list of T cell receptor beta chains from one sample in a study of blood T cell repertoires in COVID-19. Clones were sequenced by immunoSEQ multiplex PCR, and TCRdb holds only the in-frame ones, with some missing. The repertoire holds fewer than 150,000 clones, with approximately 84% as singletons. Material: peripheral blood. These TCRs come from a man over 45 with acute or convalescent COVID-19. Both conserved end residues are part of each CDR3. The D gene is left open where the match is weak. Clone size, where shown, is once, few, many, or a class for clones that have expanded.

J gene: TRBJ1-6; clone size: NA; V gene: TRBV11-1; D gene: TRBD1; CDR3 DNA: TGTGCCAGCCAACCCCGGGACAGGCCTAATTCACCCCTCCACTTT; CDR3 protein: CASQPRDRPNSPLHF
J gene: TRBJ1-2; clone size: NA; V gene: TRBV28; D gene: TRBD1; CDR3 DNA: TGTGCCAGCACCCTGGAGGGACAGGGTGGATATGGCTACACCTTC; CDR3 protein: CASTLEGQGGYGYTF
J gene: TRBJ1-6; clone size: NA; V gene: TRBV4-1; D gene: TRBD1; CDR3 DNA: TGCGCCAGCAGCCAAGACAGGGGGCTAGGGTCACCCCTCCACTTT; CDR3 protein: CASSQDRGLGSPLHF
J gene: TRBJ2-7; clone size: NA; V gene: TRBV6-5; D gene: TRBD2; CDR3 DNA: TGTGCCAGCAGTTGGGGACTAGCGGGAGCCTACGAGCAGTACTTC; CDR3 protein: CASSWGLAGAYEQYF
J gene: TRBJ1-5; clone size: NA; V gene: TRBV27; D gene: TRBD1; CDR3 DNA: TGTGCCAGCAGCCAGGACAGGAATCAGCCCCAGCATTTT; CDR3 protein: CASSQDRNQPQHF
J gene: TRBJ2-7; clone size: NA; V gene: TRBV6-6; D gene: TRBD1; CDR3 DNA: TGTGCCACCCGGGGGACAGGATCCTCCTACGAGCAGTACTTC; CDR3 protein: CATRGTGSSYEQYF
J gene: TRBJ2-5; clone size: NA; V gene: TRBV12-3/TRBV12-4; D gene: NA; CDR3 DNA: TGTGCCAGCAGTTTAGCGCGCGGAGAGACCCAGTACTTC; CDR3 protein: CASSLARGETQYF
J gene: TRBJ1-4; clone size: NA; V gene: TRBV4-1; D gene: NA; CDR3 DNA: TGCGCCAGCAGCCGGCCAGGGGCAACTAATGAAAAACTGTTTTTT; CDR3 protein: CASSRPGATNEKLFF
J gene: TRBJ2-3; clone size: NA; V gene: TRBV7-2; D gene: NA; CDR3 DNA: TGTGCCAGCAGCTTAGGTCTGAGGCGCACAGATACGCAGTATTTT; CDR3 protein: CASSLGLRRTDTQYF
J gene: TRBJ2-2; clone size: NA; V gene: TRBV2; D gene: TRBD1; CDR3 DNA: TGTGCCAGAACGTCGACAGGGATAAACACCGGGGAGCTGTTTTTT; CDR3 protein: CARTSTGINTGELFF
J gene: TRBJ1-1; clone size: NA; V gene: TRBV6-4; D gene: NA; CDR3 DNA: TGTGCCAGCCGAGTGGAGCACTCGGCCACTGAAGCTTTCTTT; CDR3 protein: CASRVEHSATEAFF
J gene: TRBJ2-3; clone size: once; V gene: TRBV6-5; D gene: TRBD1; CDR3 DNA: TGTGCCAGCAGTCTGGACAGGGCATCGCAGTATTTT; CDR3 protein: CASSLDRASQYF
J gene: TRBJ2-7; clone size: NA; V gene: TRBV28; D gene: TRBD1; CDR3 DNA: TGTGCCAGCAGTCCGGGACAGGGGTGGAACGAGCAGTACTTC; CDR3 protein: CASSPGQGWNEQYF
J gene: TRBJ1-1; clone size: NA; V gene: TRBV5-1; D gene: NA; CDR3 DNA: TGCGCCAGCAGCTTGGGTGGGGGGTCCACTGAAGCTTTCTTT; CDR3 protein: CASSLGGGSTEAFF
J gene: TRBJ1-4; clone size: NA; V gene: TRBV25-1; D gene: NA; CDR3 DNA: TGTGCCAGCGGGAGACTCAGCCAGGAGGAAAAACTGTTTTTT; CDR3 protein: CASGRLSQEEKLFF
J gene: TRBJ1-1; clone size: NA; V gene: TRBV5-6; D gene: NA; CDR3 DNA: TGTGCCAGCAGCTTTCGACAGAACACTGAAGCTTTCTTT; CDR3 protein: CASSFRQNTEAFF
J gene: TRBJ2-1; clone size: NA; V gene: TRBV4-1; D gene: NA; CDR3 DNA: TGCGCCAGCAGCCAAGAGGTGGCGGGGCGTGAGCAGTTCTTC; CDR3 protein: CASSQEVAGREQFF
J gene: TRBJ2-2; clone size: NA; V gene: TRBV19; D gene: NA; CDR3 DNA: TGTGCCAGTAGTGAGCAGGGTTCCGGGGAGCTGTTTTTT; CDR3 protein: CASSEQGSGELFF
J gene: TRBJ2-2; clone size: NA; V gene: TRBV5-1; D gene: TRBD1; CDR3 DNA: TGCGCCAGCAGCTTTACAACAGGGGCCGCGAACACCGGGGAGCTGTTTTTT; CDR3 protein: CASSFTTGAANTGELFF
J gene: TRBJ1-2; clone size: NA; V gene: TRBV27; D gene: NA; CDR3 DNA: TGTGCCAGTTATCTTCACCAGGCGACCTATGGCTACACCTTC; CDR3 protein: CASYLHQATYGYTF
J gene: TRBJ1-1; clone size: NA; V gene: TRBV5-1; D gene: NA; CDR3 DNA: TGCGCCAGCAGCGCCCCGACAGGCCTGAACACTGAAGCTTTCTTT; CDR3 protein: CASSAPTGLNTEAFF
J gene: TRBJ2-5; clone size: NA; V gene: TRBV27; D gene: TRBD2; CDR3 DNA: TGTGCCAGCAGTTCCAGGACTAGTAGGGAGACCCAGTACTTC; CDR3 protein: CASSSRTSRETQYF
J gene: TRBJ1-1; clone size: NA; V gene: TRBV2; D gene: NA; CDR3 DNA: TGTGCCAGCAAAGGGGAAGTCACTGAAGCTTTCTTT; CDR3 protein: CASKGEVTEAFF
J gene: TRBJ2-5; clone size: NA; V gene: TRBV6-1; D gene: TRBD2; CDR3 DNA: TGTGCCAGCAGTGAGGGACTAGCGGGGGGCCAAGAGACCCAGTACTTC; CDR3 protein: CASSEGLAGGQETQYF
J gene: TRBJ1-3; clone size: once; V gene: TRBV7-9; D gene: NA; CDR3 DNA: TGTGCCAGCAGACGGGTGGGGAGCTCTGGAAACACCATATATTTT; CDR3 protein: CASRRVGSSGNTIYF
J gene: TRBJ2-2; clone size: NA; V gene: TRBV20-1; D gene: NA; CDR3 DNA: TGCAGTGCTAGTCCCAGGGGTGGCACCGGGGAGCTGTTTTTT; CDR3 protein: CSASPRGGTGELFF
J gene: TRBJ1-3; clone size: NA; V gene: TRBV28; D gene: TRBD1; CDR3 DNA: TGTGCCAGCAGCCAACCCAGGGGGCACTCCGGAAACACCATATATTTT; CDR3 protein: CASSQPRGHSGNTIYF
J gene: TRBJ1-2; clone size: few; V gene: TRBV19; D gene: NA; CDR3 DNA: TGTGCCAGTAGTACCCTAGAATTCAACTATGGCTACACCTTC; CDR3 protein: CASSTLEFNYGYTF
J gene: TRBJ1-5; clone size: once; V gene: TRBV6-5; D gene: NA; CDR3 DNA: TGTGCCAGCAGTTCACAGGGTAAGGCGAATCAGCCCCAGCATTTT; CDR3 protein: CASSSQGKANQPQHF
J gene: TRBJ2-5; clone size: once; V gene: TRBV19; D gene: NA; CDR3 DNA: TGTGCCAGTAGTGGACTCCTTCAAGAGACCCAGTACTTC; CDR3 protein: CASSGLLQETQYF
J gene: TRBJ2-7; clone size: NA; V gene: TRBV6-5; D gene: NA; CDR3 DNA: TGTGCCACCATCAAGACAGGTGGCCACGAGCAGTACTTC; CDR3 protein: CATIKTGGHEQYF
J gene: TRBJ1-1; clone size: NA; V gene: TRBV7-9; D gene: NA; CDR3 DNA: TGTGCCAGCAGCCCACAATGGGAAGCTTTCTTT; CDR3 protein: CASSPQWEAFF
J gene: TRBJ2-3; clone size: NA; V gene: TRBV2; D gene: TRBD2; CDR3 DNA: TGTGCCAGCGTCGGGGGGAAAACTTCCACAGATACGCAGTATTTT; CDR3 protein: CASVGGKTSTDTQYF
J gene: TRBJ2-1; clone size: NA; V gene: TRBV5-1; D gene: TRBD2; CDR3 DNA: TGCGCCAGCAGCTTGGGGACTAGCGTCATTGAGCAGTTCTTC; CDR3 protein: CASSLGTSVIEQFF
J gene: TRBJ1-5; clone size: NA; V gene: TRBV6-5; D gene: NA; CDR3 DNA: TGTGCCAGCAGTTATTCAGGGGGCAATCAGCCCCAGCATTTT; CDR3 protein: CASSYSGGNQPQHF
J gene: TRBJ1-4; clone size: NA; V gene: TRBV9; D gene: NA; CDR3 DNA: TGTGCCAGCAGCGTAGCGGGGTCGACTAATGAAAAACTGTTTTTT; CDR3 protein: CASSVAGSTNEKLFF
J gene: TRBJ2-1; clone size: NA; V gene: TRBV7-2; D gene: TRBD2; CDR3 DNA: TGTGCCAGCAGCCTGGGACTACGCCCGTCGCGATACAATGAGCAGTTCTTC; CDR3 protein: CASSLGLRPSRYNEQFF
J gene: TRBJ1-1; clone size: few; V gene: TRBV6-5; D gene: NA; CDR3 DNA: TGTGCCAGCAGCAGGGGCCCAACTTTAGAAGCTTTCTTT; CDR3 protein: CASSRGPTLEAFF
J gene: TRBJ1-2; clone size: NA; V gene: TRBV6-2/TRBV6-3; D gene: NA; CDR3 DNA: TGTGCCAGCAGTTATCAAGGGAGGGGTCACTATGGCTACACCTTC; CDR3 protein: CASSYQGRGHYGYTF
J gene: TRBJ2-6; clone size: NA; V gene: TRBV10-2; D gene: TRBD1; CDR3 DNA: TGCGCCAGCAGTGGGACAGGGCCGGCTGGGGCCAACGTCCTGACTTTC; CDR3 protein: CASSGTGPAGANVLTF